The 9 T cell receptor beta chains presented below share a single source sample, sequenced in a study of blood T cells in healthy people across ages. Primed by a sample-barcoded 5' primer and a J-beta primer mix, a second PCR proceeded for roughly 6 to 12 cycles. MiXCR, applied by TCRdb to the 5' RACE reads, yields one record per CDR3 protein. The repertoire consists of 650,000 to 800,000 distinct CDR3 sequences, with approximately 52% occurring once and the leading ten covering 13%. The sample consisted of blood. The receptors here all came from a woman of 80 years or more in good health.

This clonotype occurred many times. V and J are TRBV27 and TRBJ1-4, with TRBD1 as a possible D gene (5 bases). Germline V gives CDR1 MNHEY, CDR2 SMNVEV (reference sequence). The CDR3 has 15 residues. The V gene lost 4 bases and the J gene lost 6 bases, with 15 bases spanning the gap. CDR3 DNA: TGTGCCAGCAGTTCATTGTGGGACCGCTATGAAAAACTGTTTTTT. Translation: CASSSLWDRYEKLFF.

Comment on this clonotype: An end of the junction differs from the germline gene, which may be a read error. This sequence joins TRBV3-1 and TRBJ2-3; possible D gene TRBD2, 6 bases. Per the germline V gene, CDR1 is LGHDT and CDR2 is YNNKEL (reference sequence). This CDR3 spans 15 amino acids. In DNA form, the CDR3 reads TGTGCCAGCAGCCCCCACTTTAGCGGAGGGGATACGCGGTATTTT. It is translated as CASSPHFSGGDTRYF.

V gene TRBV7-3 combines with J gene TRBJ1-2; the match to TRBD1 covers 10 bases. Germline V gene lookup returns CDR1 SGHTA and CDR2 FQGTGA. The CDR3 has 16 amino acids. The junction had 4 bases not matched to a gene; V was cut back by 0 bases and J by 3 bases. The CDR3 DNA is TGTGCCAGCAGCTTAACGTCTGGGACAGGGGACTATGGCTACACCTTC. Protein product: CASSLTSGTGDYGYTF.

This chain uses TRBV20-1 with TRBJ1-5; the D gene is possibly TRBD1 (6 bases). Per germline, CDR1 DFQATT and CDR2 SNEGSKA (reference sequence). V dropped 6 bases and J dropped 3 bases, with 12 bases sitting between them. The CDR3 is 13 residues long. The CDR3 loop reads CSALQGSNQPQHF. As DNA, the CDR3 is TGCAGTGCGTTACAGGGCTCCAATCAGCCCCAGCATTTT.

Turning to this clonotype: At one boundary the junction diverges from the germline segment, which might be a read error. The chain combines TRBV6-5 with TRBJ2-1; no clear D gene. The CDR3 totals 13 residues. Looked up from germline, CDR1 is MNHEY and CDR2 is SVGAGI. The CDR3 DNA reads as TGTGCCGGTGGGTCCTGGTCCTACGATGAGCAGTTCTTC. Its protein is CAGGSWSYDEQFF.

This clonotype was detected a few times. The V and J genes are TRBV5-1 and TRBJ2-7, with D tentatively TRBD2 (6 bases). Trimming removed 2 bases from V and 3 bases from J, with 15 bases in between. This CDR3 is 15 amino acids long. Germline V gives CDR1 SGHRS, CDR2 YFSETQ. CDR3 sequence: CASSLISGPNYEQYF. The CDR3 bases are TGCGCCAGCAGCTTAATAAGCGGGCCAAACTACGAGCAGTACTTC.

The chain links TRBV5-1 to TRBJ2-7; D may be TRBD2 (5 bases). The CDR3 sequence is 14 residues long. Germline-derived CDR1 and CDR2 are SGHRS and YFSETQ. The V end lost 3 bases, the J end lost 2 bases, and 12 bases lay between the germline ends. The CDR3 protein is CASSSESAAYEQYF. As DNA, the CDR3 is TGCGCCAGCAGCTCGGAGTCAGCGGCCTACGAGCAGTACTTC.

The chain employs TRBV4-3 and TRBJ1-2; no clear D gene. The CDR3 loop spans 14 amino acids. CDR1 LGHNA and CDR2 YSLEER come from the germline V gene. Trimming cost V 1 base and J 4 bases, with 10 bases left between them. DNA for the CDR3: TGCGCCAGCAGCCAAGGTCAGGAGTCCTATGGCTACACCTTC. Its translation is CASSQGQESYGYTF.

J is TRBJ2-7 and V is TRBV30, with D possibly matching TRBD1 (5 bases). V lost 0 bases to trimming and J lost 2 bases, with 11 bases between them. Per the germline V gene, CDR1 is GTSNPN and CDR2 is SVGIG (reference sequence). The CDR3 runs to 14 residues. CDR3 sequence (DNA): TGTGCCTGGAGTGTAAGGGGCAAGCCCTACGAGCAGTACTTC. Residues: CAWSVRGKPYEQYF.